The subject of this entry is one T cell receptor beta chain. Antigen: not known. A junction end diverges from the germline sequence, so it may reflect a read error. After constant-region reverse-primer amplification, full-length variable regions underwent semi-nested PCR with Nested Universal Primer A. A single record per CDR3 protein comes from TCRdb applying MiXCR to the 5' RACE reads. The sample lists fewer than 65,000 distinct CDR3 sequences; approximately 29% were seen once. Findings and caveats of the study: Tumor memory CD4+ T cell TCR gene usage clustered with blood and lymph node memory CD4+ cells and lymph node naive CD4+ cells.

The clonotype was recovered from a female donor with breast cancer. Sequencing used tumor-infiltrating naive CD4+ T cells sorted from the breast tumor. Subset meaning: naive CD4+ T cells, CD4+CD45RA+CD25-.

The CDR3 loop reads CASSLGGGNEKLFF. CDR3 DNA: TGTGCCAGCAGTTTGGGGGGAGGTAATGAAAAGCTGTTTTTT. This rearrangement joins TRBV12-3 or TRBV12-4 to TRBJ1-4; possibly TRBD1 for D (5 bases). The CDR3 is 14 amino acids.